This TCR beta chain derives from a study of T cell repertoires in cytomegalovirus infection. MiXCR, run by TCRdb on the reads, gives a single entry per CDR3 protein. This table holds about a million distinct CDR3 sequences, around 30% found once. Comments on this clonotype: Its antigen is currently unknown.

The sequence came from a human donor in good health (CMV status not recorded). Some clones in this sample may be carry-over from other donors' samples. Sample: cultured CD8+ T cells from PBMCs, taken from culture after CMV antigen stimulation.

CDR3 nucleotides: TGTGCCAGCAGCTTAGAGGTCCAGCGGGGGGCCCAAGAGACCCAGTACTTC. It encodes CASSLEVQRGAQETQYF. The V call is TRBV11-2, the J call TRBJ2-5; 9 nucleotides match TRBD2. V gave up 0 bases and J gave up 1 base; unmatched junction bases: 6. Germline V gives CDR1 SGHAT, CDR2 FQNNGV. This CDR3 region has 17 residues.